This T cell receptor (beta chain) was sequenced for a study of shared clonotypes between healthy human individuals. Study-level results: In this cohort, only blood was sampled, and tissue repertoires likely differ.

Germline-derived CDR1 and CDR2 are LNHDA and SQIVND (reference sequence). The CDR3 extends over 14 amino acids. Trimming pared 4 bases from V and 7 bases from J, leaving 17 bases between. Assay: immunoSEQ multiplex PCR; the TCRdb copy retains only in-frame clones and omits some. The sample has 1.5 million to 1.9 million clones; approximately 98% are singletons. Comment on this clone: Antigen unknown.

The specimen was naive CD4+ T cells sorted from blood. Indicated subset: CD45RA+ positively selected. The chain is built from TRBV19 and TRBJ2-7, with D perhaps TRBD1 (7 bases). The receptor comes from a man younger than 40 in good health. The CDR3 DNA reads TGTGCCAGTAGTAATTCCAGGGGGGACGGAGAGCAGTACTTC. This translates into CASSNSRGDGEQYF.